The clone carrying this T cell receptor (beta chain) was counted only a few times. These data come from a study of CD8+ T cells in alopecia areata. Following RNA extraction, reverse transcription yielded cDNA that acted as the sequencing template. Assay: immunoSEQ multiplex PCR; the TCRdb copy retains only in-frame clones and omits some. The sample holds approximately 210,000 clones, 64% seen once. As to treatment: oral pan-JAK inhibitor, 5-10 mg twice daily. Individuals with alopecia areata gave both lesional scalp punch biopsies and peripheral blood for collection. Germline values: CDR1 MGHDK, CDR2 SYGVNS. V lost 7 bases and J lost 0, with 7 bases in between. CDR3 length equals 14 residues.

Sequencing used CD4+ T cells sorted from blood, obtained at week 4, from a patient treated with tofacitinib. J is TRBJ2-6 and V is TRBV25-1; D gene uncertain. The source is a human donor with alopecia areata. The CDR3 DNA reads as TGTGCCAGCATGAGCTTCTCTGGGGCCAACGTCCTGACTTTC. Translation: CASMSFSGANVLTF.